Following are 23 T cell receptor beta chains from one sample sequenced in a study of blood T cell repertoires in COVID-19. TCRdb's table, derived via immunoSEQ multiplex PCR, lists solely in-frame clones and lacks some. The data show 300,000 to 400,000 clones, around 91% seen once. Sequencing input: peripheral blood. These receptors were obtained from a young woman who had recovered from COVID-19.

This chain links TRBV29-1 with TRBJ1-4; no firm D call. The CDR3 spans 11 residues. Germline lookup yields CDR1 SQVTM and CDR2 ANQGSEA. The V gene lost 3 bases and the J gene lost 5 bases, with 4 bases spanning the gap. For the CDR3, the DNA is TGCAGCGTTGAGGAGAATGAAAAACTGTTTTTT. This translates into CSVEENEKLFF.

The chain uses TRBV9 and TRBJ2-1; 11 nucleotides align to TRBD2. The CDR3 extends over 16 amino acids. Germline CDR1 reads SGDLS; CDR2 reads YYNGEE. V lost 1 base, J lost 7 bases, and 7 bases stayed unmatched. The CDR3 DNA follows: TGTGCCAGCAGCGTATATACTAGCGGGAGTCAGAATGAGCAGTTCTTC. Translation gives CASSVYTSGSQNEQFF.

J is TRBJ1-1 and V is TRBV18; D not resolved. V lost 3 bases, J lost 1 base, and 12 bases lay in between. This CDR3 has 15 amino acids. Germline V gene data show CDR1 as KGHSH and CDR2 as LQKENI. CDR3 region: CASSPSGAPNTEAFF. In DNA, the CDR3 is TGTGCCAGCTCACCGTCGGGTGCGCCGAACACTGAAGCTTTCTTT.

CDR3 DNA sequence: TGTGCCAGCCTTCTCGGGACAGACTACAATGAGCAGTTCTTC. Translating gives CASLLGTDYNEQFF. V usage is TRBV7-9 and J usage is TRBJ2-1; 7 nucleotides line up with TRBD1. This CDR3 comprises 14 residues. The germline V gene has CDR1 SEHNR and CDR2 FQNEAQ (reference sequence). V lost 8 bases to trimming and J lost 3 bases; unmatched junction nucleotides: 7.

The rearrangement uses TRBV7-2 and TRBJ1-2, with 7 bases aligning to TRBD1. The CDR3 sequence is 15 residues long. With V trimmed by 3 bases and J by 2 bases, 6 bases remained unmatched. CDR1 SGHTA and CDR2 FQGNSA come from the germline V gene. As DNA, the CDR3 is TGTGCCAGCAGCTTCGACAGGGCCCTAAACTATGGCTACACCTTC. Translation: CASSFDRALNYGYTF.

J is TRBJ1-3 and V is TRBV3-1 (or the pseudogene TRBV3-2); D perhaps matches TRBD1 (5 bases). V lost 0 bases and J lost 0, with 15 bases in between. The length of the CDR3 is 18 residues. The germline V gene has CDR1 LGHDT and CDR2 YNNKEL (reference sequence). Written as DNA, the CDR3 is TGTGCCAGCAGCCAAGACCTTGACAGCCGGATCTCTGGAAACACCATATATTTT. It encodes CASSQDLDSRISGNTIYF.

V is TRBV7-2 and J is TRBJ1-6, with D uncertain. Trimming took off 2 bases at V and 10 bases at J, with 12 bases between the two ends. The CDR3 length is 14 residues. Germline V gives CDR1 SGHTA, CDR2 FQGNSA. Here the CDR3 reads CASSLLALVSPLHF. As DNA, the CDR3 is TGTGCCAGCAGCTTACTGGCACTAGTATCACCCCTCCACTTT. Together with reference TRBV7-2 and TRBJ1-6, the CDR3 gives the full variable domain: GAGVSQSPSNKVTEKGKDVELRCDPISGHTALYWYRQSLGQGLEFLIYFQGNSAPDKSGLPSDRFSAERTGGSVSTLTIQRTQQEDSAVYLCASSLLALVSPLHFGNGTRLTVT.

The chain employs TRBV3-1 (or the pseudogene TRBV3-2) and TRBJ2-7; perhaps TRBD2 as D (5 bases). The CDR3 covers 18 residues. The V end lost 0 bases, the J end lost 3 bases, and 21 bases lay between the germline ends. Germline V gives CDR1 LGHDT, CDR2 YNNKEL (reference sequence). The CDR3 DNA is TGTGCCAGCAGCCAAGATCTGCCCCCGGGAAGAGAAGACTACGAGCAGTACGTC. It encodes CASSQDLPPGREDYEQYV.

The chain combines TRBV2 with TRBJ2-1, with D maybe TRBD1 (6 bases). Trimming took 10 bases from V and 2 from J, leaving 18 bases between them. CDR1 is SNHLY, CDR2 FYNNEI, per germline. The CDR3 is made up of 15 amino acids. CDR3 nucleotides: TGTGCCACCCCAGGCAAAGGGGGTCCCTACAATGAGCAGTTCTTC. This sequence encodes CATPGKGGPYNEQFF.

The rearrangement joins TRBV3-1 (or the pseudogene TRBV3-2) to TRBJ1-2; unclear D gene. This CDR3 has 14 amino acids. Germline V gene sequence: CDR1 LGHDT, CDR2 YNNKEL (reference sequence). Trimming shortened V by 4 bases and J by 4 bases, and 13 bases separated the two germline ends. The chain's CDR3 is CASSRPQVTYGYTF. The CDR3 DNA follows: TGTGCCAGCAGCCGCCCCCAGGTGACCTATGGCTACACCTTC.

The rearrangement links TRBV5-4 to TRBJ1-2; the D is unclear. The CDR3 runs 13 residues. Germline lookup yields CDR1 SGHNT and CDR2 YYREEE (reference sequence). V dropped 4 bases and J dropped 1 base, with 8 bases sitting between them. This CDR3 reads CASSLSVNYGYTF. The CDR3 bases are TGTGCCAGCAGCCTGAGTGTTAACTATGGCTACACCTTC.

The chain employs TRBV7-2 and TRBJ1-2, with no clear D. V dropped 5 bases and J dropped 4 bases, with 17 bases sitting between them. Germline values: CDR1 SGHTA, CDR2 FQGNSA. This CDR3 region has 15 residues. The CDR3 here is CASSPTARLFYGYTF. CDR3 nucleotide sequence: TGTGCCAGCAGCCCCACCGCGAGGTTATTCTATGGCTACACCTTC.

There are a few counts of this clone. This chain uses TRBV6-6 with TRBJ1-4; possible D gene TRBD1, 6 bases. Germline V gene sequence: CDR1 MNHNY, CDR2 SVGAGI (reference sequence). Between the trimmed V and J ends, which lost 5 bases and 16 bases, there was a span of 17 bases. This CDR3 region has 12 residues. The DNA of the CDR3 is TGTGCCAGCAGTCAGATACAGGGCTGGGGGTTTTTT. Translating gives CASSQIQGWGFF.

The rearrangement links TRBV3-1 (or the pseudogene TRBV3-2) to TRBJ2-2; 11 bases fit TRBD2. The CDR3 spans 17 residues. Germline V CDR1 and CDR2: LGHDT, YNNKEL (reference sequence). Losses at the gene ends were 4 bases for V and 2 bases for J; bases not matched to a gene: 6. The CDR3 region has the DNA TGTGCCAGCAGCCCACCGACTAGCGGGATAAACACCGGGGAGCTGTTTTTT. It specifies CASSPPTSGINTGELFF.

CDR3 coding DNA: TGTGCCTGGAGTGTAACTAGGAGGGACAATGAGCAGTTCTTC. This gives the protein CAWSVTRRDNEQFF. V gene TRBV30 combines with J gene TRBJ2-1, with D tentatively TRBD2 (6 bases). The CDR3 has 14 residues. Germline CDR1 reads GTSNPN; CDR2 reads SVGIG (reference sequence). Between the trimmed V and J ends, which lost 0 bases and 5 bases, there was a span of 11 bases.

The rearrangement uses TRBV28 and TRBJ1-2, with 10 bases that match TRBD1. CDR1 MDHEN and CDR2 SYDVKM come from the germline V gene. The CDR3 is made up of 14 amino acids. The ends lost 3 bases at V and 2 bases at J; junction bases unmatched: 0. The chain's CDR3 is CASSLGQGNYGYTF. The CDR3 coding sequence is TGTGCCAGCAGTTTGGGACAGGGGAACTATGGCTACACCTTC.

CDR3 nucleotides: TGTGCCAGTAGTTTACTGACAGGGATAAGCAATCAGCCCCAGCATTTT. This encodes CASSLLTGISNQPQHF. The genes are TRBV19 and TRBJ1-5; 7 bases agree with TRBD1. With V trimmed by 5 bases and J by 1 base, 8 bases remained unmatched. The CDR3 runs 16 residues. Germline-derived CDR1 and CDR2 are LNHDA and SQIVND (reference sequence).

V gene TRBV27 combines with J gene TRBJ2-7; TRBD1 might be the D (6 bases). This CDR3 has 13 amino acids. Looked up from germline, CDR1 is MNHEY and CDR2 is SMNVEV (reference sequence). V gave up 6 bases and J gave up 0 bases, with 9 bases separating them. The CDR3 nucleotides are TGTGCCAGCAGGGGGACACCCTCCTACGAGCAGTACGTC. It codes for CASRGTPSYEQYV.

A single count supports this clone. The chain is built from TRBV4-3 and TRBJ2-3; D is possibly TRBD1 (5 bases). The V end was cut by 0 bases, the J end by 2 bases, with 21 bases between. Germline CDR1 LGHNA, CDR2 YSLEER. The CDR3 runs 19 residues. In DNA, the CDR3 is TGCGCCAGCAGCCAAGATCTACGTAAGATGGCAGGGAACACAGATACGCAGTATTTT. Protein product: CASSQDLRKMAGNTDTQYF.

The J gene is TRBJ1-1, the V gene TRBV7-6; D possibly corresponds to TRBD1 (5 bases). Germline V CDR1 and CDR2: SGHVS, FNYEAQ. V gave up 1 base and J gave up 5 bases, with 11 bases separating them. The CDR3 sequence is 14 residues long. The CDR3 is CASSLGQLTTEAFF. CDR3 nucleotides: TGTGCCAGCAGCTTAGGACAGTTAACTACTGAAGCTTTCTTT.

The chain employs TRBV6-5 and TRBJ2-1; tentative D call: TRBD1 (5 bases). The CDR3 contains 14 residues. Trimming shortened V by 11 bases and J by 8 bases, and 22 bases separated the two germline ends. In germline, CDR1 is MNHEY, CDR2 SVGAGI. The CDR3 protein is CAGKRFLQGDEQFF. Written as DNA, the CDR3 is TGTGCCGGAAAAAGGTTTTTGCAGGGCGATGAGCAGTTCTTC.

The chain employs TRBV5-5 and TRBJ2-1; 7 bases line up with TRBD2. Trimming cost V 4 bases and J 6 bases; bases outside gene matches: 10. Germline-derived CDR1 and CDR2 are SGHKS and YYEKEE (reference sequence). The CDR3 runs 15 residues. CDR3 bases: TGTGCCAGCAGCCCCGGGACTACTACGTTCAATGAGCAGTTCTTC. Residues: CASSPGTTTFNEQFF.

This chain joins TRBV19 and TRBJ1-3; D gene ambiguous. The CDR3 covers 13 residues. Germline CDR1 LNHDA, CDR2 SQIVND (reference sequence). The V and J ends lost 6 bases and 0 bases respectively, with 6 bases between them. The CDR3 nucleotides read TGTGCCAGTAGACCGGGCTCTGGAAACACCATATATTTT. This codes for CASRPGSGNTIYF.